One sample yielded the 18 T cell receptor beta chains listed below, sequenced in a study of cytotoxic CD8 clonotypes in ibrutinib-treated CLL. Assay used: immunoSEQ multiplex PCR; TCRdb lists only in-frame clones, some missing. The top ten clones hold about 4.9% of a sample with about 30,000 clones, around 52% of them seen once. The input for sequencing was PBMCs, taken before ibrutinib treatment. Source of these receptors: a human donor with chronic lymphocytic leukemia.

The V gene is TRBV5-1, the J gene TRBJ2-7; tentatively, D is TRBD1 (6 bases). CDR1 SGHRS and CDR2 YFSETQ come from the germline V gene. The V and J ends lost 4 bases and 6 bases respectively, with 11 bases between them. CDR3 length: 12 amino acids. This CDR3 is CASSPQGAEQYF. In DNA, the CDR3 is TGCGCCAGCAGCCCACAGGGTGCCGAGCAGTACTTC.

This clone was detected once. The V call is TRBV7-3, the J call TRBJ2-5; 8 bases align to TRBD1. Trimming removed 5 bases from V and 4 bases from J; junction bases left unmatched: 0. Germline V gene lookup returns CDR1 SGHTA and CDR2 FQGTGA. The CDR3 contains 12 residues. CDR3 region: CASSDRGETQYF. The CDR3 DNA sequence: TGTGCCAGCAGCGACAGGGGAGAGACCCAGTACTTC.

The chain joins TRBV2 to TRBJ1-1, with D maybe TRBD1 (5 bases). Trimming removed 7 bases at V and 1 base at J, with 13 bases between. The germline CDR1 and CDR2 sequences are SNHLY and FYNNEI. The CDR3 length is 14 residues. CDR3 DNA: TGTGCCAGCACGCCGACTGGGACGAACACTGAAGCTTTCTTT. The encoded protein is CASTPTGTNTEAFF.

This chain uses TRBV19 with TRBJ1-5; no definite D call. The CDR3 loop spans 15 amino acids. CDR1 is LNHDA, CDR2 SQIVND, per germline (reference sequence). V was shortened by 5 bases and J by 4 bases, with 15 bases between the two germline ends. CDR3 sequence: CASSPTGWANQPQHF. The DNA of the CDR3 is TGTGCCAGTAGTCCAACGGGCTGGGCGAATCAGCCCCAGCATTTT.

Sample share makes this clone medium-sized (0.01 to 0.1%). The rearrangement links TRBV18 to TRBJ2-7; TRBD2 might be the D (5 bases). The germline V gene encodes CDR1 KGHSH and CDR2 LQKENI. This CDR3 spans 12 amino acids. With 3 bases removed from V and 10 bases from J, the gap between germline ends came to 13 bases. The chain's CDR3 is CASSPPAGIQYF. The DNA for the CDR3 is TGTGCCAGCTCACCCCCGGCCGGGATCCAGTACTTC.

This clone was counted a few times. The chain employs TRBV4-1 and TRBJ1-4; D not certain. With 4 bases removed from V and 2 bases from J, the gap between germline ends came to 11 bases. Germline V CDR1 and CDR2: MGHRA, YSYEKL. The CDR3 has 15 residues. Here the CDR3 reads CASSLGGSTNEKLFF. In DNA, the CDR3 is TGCGCCAGCAGCCTGGGCGGGTCGACTAATGAAAAACTGTTTTTT.

This clone has more than one count but fewer than ten. The V call is TRBV5-1, the J call TRBJ2-1; 10 bases agree with TRBD2. The V gene end was trimmed by 6 bases and the J gene end by 4 bases; junction bases not matched to a gene: 1. Germline CDR1 and CDR2: SGHRS and YFSETQ. CDR3 length equals 13 residues. CDR3 region: CASTSGGYNEQFF. The CDR3 region has the DNA TGCGCCAGCACTAGCGGGGGATACAATGAGCAGTTCTTC.

The chain carries TRBV28 and TRBJ1-4; unclear D gene. V gave up 7 bases and J gave up 2 bases, with 11 bases separating them. The CDR3 runs 14 residues. The germline gives CDR1 MDHEN, CDR2 SYDVKM. The CDR3 region has the DNA TGTGCCAGCATCATGGACGGGACTAATGAAAAACTGTTTTTT. Translation: CASIMDGTNEKLFF.

The CDR3 spells CASSGLGLDEQYF. Written as DNA, the CDR3 is TGTGCCAGTAGTGGCTTGGGGCTCGACGAGCAGTACTTC. The rearrangement uses TRBV19 and TRBJ2-7; D might be TRBD1 (5 bases). The germline V gene encodes CDR1 LNHDA and CDR2 SQIVND (reference sequence). The CDR3 runs to 13 residues. V lost 5 bases and J 5 bases, leaving 13 bases between the germline ends. Based on the CDR3 plus reference TRBV19 and TRBJ2-7, the full variable domain is DGGITQSPKYLFRKEGQNVTLSCEQNLNHDAMYWYRQDPGQGLRLIYYSQIVNDFQKGDIAEGYSVSREKKESFPLTVTSAQKNPTAFYLCASSGLGLDEQYFGPGTRLTVT.

The V and J genes are TRBV6-4 and TRBJ2-7; 9 bases are a match to TRBD1. CDR3 length equals 15 residues. Germline assignment: CDR1 MRHNA and CDR2 SNTAGT. V trimming: 5 bases; J trimming: 4 bases; junction bases outside the gene matches: 9. CDR3 DNA: TGTGCCAGCAGTATTACAGGGGGCGGCGATTACGAGCAGTACTTC. Translation: CASSITGGGDYEQYF.

This clone was picked up one time. J is TRBJ2-3 and V is TRBV2; 9 bases match TRBD2. With 4 bases clipped from V and 7 bases from J, the junction kept 12 bases outside the gene matches. The CDR3 extends over 16 amino acids. Germline CDR1 and CDR2: SNHLY and FYNNEI. The CDR3 is CASSGFAGGAFHTQYF. In nucleotides, the CDR3 is TGTGCCAGCAGTGGCTTCGCGGGGGGGGCTTTTCATACGCAGTATTTT.

The chain uses TRBV27 and TRBJ2-3, with 11 bases that match TRBD2. After removal of 1 base from V and 5 bases from J, the junction contained 5 bases not matched to a gene. CDR3 length: 16 amino acids. Germline V gene data show CDR1 as MNHEY and CDR2 as SMNVEV (reference sequence). CDR3 sequence: CASSLYIAGGVDTQYF. As DNA, the CDR3 is TGTGCCAGCAGTTTATACATAGCGGGGGGGGTAGATACGCAGTATTTT.

This clone turned up a few times. This rearrangement joins TRBV7-9 to TRBJ2-1; TRBD2 matches at 15 bases. Germline-derived CDR1 and CDR2 are SEHNR and FQNEAQ (reference sequence). There are 15 residues in the CDR3. The V and J ends lost 5 bases and 9 bases, in that order; junction bases with no gene match: 5. The CDR3 loop is CASSRTSGGAAEQFF. The CDR3 DNA reads as TGTGCCAGCAGCCGGACTAGCGGGGGGGCCGCTGAGCAGTTCTTC.

This clone was seen only once. The rearrangement links TRBV18 to TRBJ2-1; no definite D call. V lost 6 bases and J 4 bases, leaving 16 bases between the germline ends. The CDR3 has 15 residues. The V gene's germline CDR1 is KGHSH and CDR2 LQKENI. DNA for the CDR3: TGTGCCAGCTCGAGAGCTGGTAACTGGTACAATGAGCAGTTCTTC. Amino acid sequence: CASSRAGNWYNEQFF.

The V gene is TRBV29-1, the J gene TRBJ2-7, with D tentatively TRBD2 (5 bases). The germline V and J ends were trimmed by 7 bases and 2 bases, with 12 bases remaining between them. CDR3 size: 12 residues. The germline V gene has CDR1 SQVTM and CDR2 ANQGSEA. CDR3 coding DNA: TGCAGCGGGGGAGTTGGGGCCTACGAGCAGTACTTC. This sequence encodes CSGGVGAYEQYF.

The chain combines TRBV13 with TRBJ2-2; D gene unclear. V was clipped by 7 bases and J by 6 bases, with 9 bases between them. The CDR3 covers 12 residues. The germline CDR1 and CDR2 sequences are PRHDT and FYEKMQ (reference sequence). CDR3: CASTESAGELFF. The DNA of the CDR3 is TGTGCCAGCACCGAAAGCGCCGGGGAGCTGTTTTTT.

In this sample, this clone turned up a few times. This rearrangement joins TRBV4-1 to TRBJ2-7; TRBD2 matches 8 bases. Per germline, CDR1 MGHRA and CDR2 YSYEKL. Losses at the gene ends were 3 bases for V and 2 bases for J; bases not matched to a gene: 3. The CDR3 has 14 amino acids. CDR3: CASSQVAGTYEQYF. The CDR3 DNA sequence: TGCGCCAGCAGCCAGGTAGCGGGGACCTACGAGCAGTACTTC.

There are a few counts of this clone. The rearrangement joins TRBV7-2 to TRBJ2-7, with D perhaps given as TRBD1 or TRBD2 (5 bases each). The germline CDR1 and CDR2 sequences are SGHTA and FQGNSA. The CDR3 contains 14 residues. Trimming cost V 4 bases and J 6 bases, with 16 bases left between them. In nucleotides, the CDR3 is TGTGCCAGCAGCTCAGCTCTTCCGGGACCCGAGCAGTACTTC. This sequence encodes CASSSALPGPEQYF.